Each of the 24 T cell receptor beta chains below was sequenced from the same sample in a study of CD8 T cells in ankylosing spondylitis. Study-wide results and limits: Fewer than ten highly homologous variants made up a TCR beta motif, and this motif appeared characteristic of ankylosing spondylitis blood.

TCRdb used MiXCR to reprocess the 5' RACE reads, holding one entry per CDR3 protein. The profile shows approximately 540,000 distinct CDR3 sequences, approximately 12% of them singletons. These receptors have no known antigen. Material for sequencing was blood, either unsorted or a sorted T cell fraction (not recorded which). The receptors come from a male donor with ankylosing spondylitis.

This clonotype was counted a few times. This sequence joins TRBV5-8 and TRBJ2-7; D is tentatively TRBD1 or TRBD2 (5 bases each). Trimming pared 4 bases from V and 3 bases from J, leaving 11 bases between. The CDR3 sequence is 13 residues long. CDR1 is SGHTS, CDR2 YDEGEE, per germline. The chain's CDR3 is CASSVGTLYEQYF. CDR3 DNA: TGTGCCAGCAGCGTCGGGACCCTCTACGAGCAGTACTTC.

This clonotype was detected a few times. The gene calls are TRBV20-1 and TRBJ2-7, with D possibly being TRBD1 (8 bases). Between the trimmed V and J ends, which lost 1 base and 3 bases, there was a span of 19 bases. The CDR3 sequence is 16 residues long. Germline loops: CDR1 DFQATT, CDR2 SNEGSKA (reference sequence). The chain's CDR3 is CSARGRGDRQGYEQYF. The CDR3 DNA reads as TGCAGTGCTAGAGGTCGGGGGGACAGGCAGGGCTACGAGCAGTACTTC.

This clonotype has just a few counts. This chain connects TRBV19 to TRBJ2-1, with 12 bases aligning to TRBD2. This CDR3 comprises 15 residues. With 5 bases clipped from V and 5 bases from J, the junction kept 4 bases outside the gene matches. Germline assignment: CDR1 LNHDA and CDR2 SQIVND (reference sequence). The CDR3 here is CASSDGTSGHNEQFF. The CDR3 DNA reads as TGTGCCAGTAGTGACGGGACTAGCGGGCACAATGAGCAGTTCTTC.

J is TRBJ2-1 and V is TRBV20-1; 11 nucleotides match TRBD2. V shed 5 bases, J shed 5 bases, and the junction held 14 bases outside the gene matches. CDR3 length: 17 amino acids. The germline gives CDR1 DFQATT, CDR2 SNEGSKA (reference sequence). CDR3 nucleotides: TGCAGTGCTTGGGACAGGAGAGGGACTAGCGGAAACAATGAGCAGTTCTTC. Amino acid sequence: CSAWDRRGTSGNNEQFF.

This sequence joins TRBV18 and TRBJ2-7, with 8 nucleotides matching TRBD2. Germline assignment: CDR1 KGHSH and CDR2 LQKENI. Unmatched junction bases numbered 4, after V lost 0 bases and J lost 0 bases. The CDR3 runs 16 residues. In DNA form, the CDR3 reads TGTGCCAGCTCACCACCAGGACTAGCCTCCTCCTACGAGCAGTACTTC. Translating it yields CASSPPGLASSYEQYF. Full variable domain (remainder filled in from reference TRBV18 and TRBJ2-7): NAGVMQNPRHLVRRRGQEARLRCSPMKGHSHVYWYRQLPEEGLKFMVYLQKENIIDESGMPKERFSAEFPKEGPSILRIQQVVRGDSAAYFCASSPPGLASSYEQYFGPGTRLTVT.

This clonotype was counted many times. The CDR3 nucleotides are TGCGCCAGCAACTACGGGGACTTCTCTAACTACGAGCAGTACTTC. It is translated as CASNYGDFSNYEQYF. The chain is built from TRBV5-1 and TRBJ2-7, with D possibly matching TRBD2 (6 bases). Trimming took 6 bases from V and 3 from J, leaving 19 bases between them. The CDR3 loop spans 15 amino acids. Germline CDR1 is SGHRS and CDR2 is YFSETQ.

This clonotype came up a few times. The CDR3 coding sequence is TGCGCCAGCAGCCAAACACTAGCGGGACGCGACGAGCAGTACTTC. Its protein product is CASSQTLAGRDEQYF. The chain joins TRBV5-1 to TRBJ2-7; the match to TRBD2 covers 10 bases. CDR1 is SGHRS and CDR2 is YFSETQ in the germline V gene. The CDR3 totals 15 residues. V dropped 4 bases and J dropped 5; count of bases not matched to a gene: 9.

This clonotype was counted between two and nine times. The gene calls are TRBV11-2 and TRBJ1-1, with TRBD1 as a possible D gene (6 bases). The V end was cut by 1 base, the J end by 4 bases, with 16 bases between. CDR1 SGHAT and CDR2 FQNNGV come from the germline V gene. CDR3 length equals 16 residues. The CDR3 protein is CASSLVGRGGGTEAFF. CDR3 coding DNA: TGTGCCAGCAGCTTAGTGGGGAGGGGGGGAGGCACTGAAGCTTTCTTT.

This chain uses TRBV21-1 with TRBJ2-7; TRBD2 was called by the table and not checked on the DNA. TRBV21-1 is a recognized pseudogene. The CDR3 runs to 13 residues. CDR3 in amino acids: CASTSGKIYEQYV. The DNA for the CDR3 is TGTGCCAGCACTAGCGGGAAAATCTACGAGCAGTACGTC.

There are a few counts of this clonotype. The V and J genes are TRBV20-1 and TRBJ2-3, with TRBD2 as a possible D gene (5 bases). This CDR3 comprises 14 residues. The V gene lost 4 bases and the J gene lost 0 bases, with 11 bases spanning the gap. Germline V gives CDR1 DFQATT, CDR2 SNEGSKA (reference sequence). The CDR3, as DNA: TGCAGTGCTACCGAGAGGACTAGCACAGATACGCAGTATTTT. Protein product: CSATERTSTDTQYF.

This clonotype was detected a few times. The J gene is TRBJ2-5, the V gene TRBV20-1; tentative D call: TRBD1 (5 bases). This CDR3 comprises 15 residues. From germline, CDR1 is DFQATT and CDR2 SNEGSKA (reference sequence). Trimming cost V 0 bases and J 2 bases, with 13 bases left between them. CDR3 in DNA: TGCAGTGCTAGAGAATTGGGGCAGGGTCAAGAGACCCAGTACTTC. Translation: CSARELGQGQETQYF.

V usage is TRBV6-1 and J usage is TRBJ2-6; 8 bases are a match to TRBD1. Germline CDR1 is MNHNS and CDR2 is SASEGT. The CDR3 extends over 14 amino acids. Losses at the gene ends were 7 bases for V and 2 bases for J; bases not matched to a gene: 1. The CDR3: CASTQGAGANVLTF. The DNA for the CDR3 is TGTGCCAGCACACAGGGGGCTGGGGCCAACGTCCTGACTTTC.

This clonotype was detected ten times or more. CDR3 sequence: CASSPLAGGPYNEQFF. DNA for the CDR3: TGCGCCAGCAGCCCCTTAGCGGGAGGGCCCTACAATGAGCAGTTCTTC. This chain connects TRBV5-1 to TRBJ2-1; TRBD2 agrees at 11 bases. Germline values: CDR1 SGHRS, CDR2 YFSETQ. This CDR3 comprises 16 residues. The V and J ends lost 4 bases and 2 bases, in that order; junction bases with no gene match: 5.

This clonotype came up a few times. The V and J genes are TRBV9 and TRBJ2-2, with TRBD2 matching over 11 bases. This CDR3 spans 18 amino acids. Germline trimming cut 0 bases from V and 2 bases from J; bases unmatched to any gene: 6. Germline V CDR1 and CDR2: SGDLS, YYNGEE. CDR3 bases: TGTGCCAGCAGCGTAGTTAGCGGGAGGGCCTCAAACACCGGGGAGCTGTTTTTT. It specifies CASSVVSGRASNTGELFF.

V usage is TRBV5-5 and J usage is TRBJ2-1, with 10 bases matching TRBD2. This CDR3 spans 15 amino acids. In germline, CDR1 is SGHKS, CDR2 YYEKEE (reference sequence). Losses at the gene ends were 0 bases for V and 11 bases for J; bases not matched to a gene: 8. The CDR3 region is CASSLVLAGVIQQFF. CDR3 sequence (DNA): TGTGCCAGCAGCTTGGTCCTAGCGGGAGTAATTCAGCAGTTCTTC.

The chain joins TRBV12-3 or TRBV12-4 to TRBJ1-1, with 7 bases aligning to TRBD1. This CDR3 contains 14 residues. Trimming took 7 bases from V and 4 from J; bases not matched to a gene: 9. The CDR3 region has the DNA TGTGCCAGCATGCGACAGGGTGCGGGCACTGAAGCTTTCTTT. It codes for CASMRQGAGTEAFF.

This clonotype occurred a few times. This chain links TRBV29-1 with TRBJ2-1; maybe TRBD2 (7 bases). CDR3 length: 15 residues. The V end was cut by 6 bases, the J end by 0 bases, with 15 bases between. Germline CDR1 and CDR2: SQVTM and ANQGSEA. CDR3 in amino acids: CSVGGEGSSYNEQFF. DNA for the CDR3: TGCAGCGTAGGGGGGGAGGGGAGCTCCTACAATGAGCAGTTCTTC.

The chain combines TRBV6-5 with TRBJ1-1; D gene ambiguous. The germline CDR1 and CDR2 sequences are MNHEY and SVGAGI. The V and J ends lost 0 bases and 0 bases respectively, with 14 bases between them. The CDR3 totals 17 residues. The CDR3 bases are TGTGCCAGCAGTTACTCGTCGGGTACCGACATGAACACTGAAGCTTTCTTT. Translated: CASSYSSGTDMNTEAFF.

V is TRBV2 and J is TRBJ1-1; no reliable D call. The CDR3 loop spans 14 amino acids. V dropped 5 bases and J dropped 0 bases, with 10 bases sitting between them. CDR1 SNHLY and CDR2 FYNNEI come from the germline V gene. The DNA for the CDR3 is TGTGCCAGCAGTTTGCAGTCCATGAACACTGAAGCTTTCTTT. This encodes CASSLQSMNTEAFF.

This clonotype came up many times. V usage is TRBV5-1 and J usage is TRBJ2-3, with D perhaps matching TRBD1 (5 bases). This CDR3 is 16 amino acids long. The germline gives CDR1 SGHRS, CDR2 YFSETQ. V was clipped by 0 bases and J by 0 bases, with 11 bases between them. DNA of the CDR3: TGCGCCAGCAGCTTGGGGACAACCACTAGCACAGATACGCAGTATTTT. Translating it yields CASSLGTTTSTDTQYF.

The rearrangement links TRBV15 to TRBJ2-2, with 11 bases aligning to TRBD2. In germline, CDR1 is LNHNV, CDR2 YYDKDF (reference sequence). V lost 3 bases to trimming and J lost 7 bases; unmatched junction nucleotides: 10. This CDR3 has 17 amino acids. The CDR3 DNA sequence: TGTGCCACCAGCAGTTCGACTAGCGGGATGCTTGGCGGGGAGCTGTTTTTT. This sequence encodes CATSSSTSGMLGGELFF.

For the CDR3, the DNA is TGCGCCAGCAGTAGGGGGACGGGGGAAAAACTGTTTTTT. Amino acids: CASSRGTGEKLFF. V and J are TRBV5-1 and TRBJ1-4; perhaps TRBD1 as D (6 bases). V was shortened by 5 bases and J by 8 bases, with 13 bases between the two germline ends. The CDR3 spans 13 residues. The germline CDR1 and CDR2 sequences are SGHRS and YFSETQ.

The chain is built from TRBV30 and TRBJ2-3; D call uncertain. This CDR3 spans 11 amino acids. The germline gives CDR1 GTSNPN, CDR2 SVGIG (reference sequence). The germline V and J ends were trimmed by 0 bases and 6 bases, with 4 bases remaining between them. CDR3 protein: CAWSVSDTQYF. CDR3 bases: TGTGCCTGGAGTGTATCGGATACGCAGTATTTT.

This chain links TRBV12-3 or TRBV12-4 with TRBJ2-7; 13 positions agree with TRBD2. Trimming removed 5 bases from V and 7 bases from J; junction bases left unmatched: 8. The CDR3 is made up of 15 amino acids. Here the CDR3 reads CASSPPGLAGLEQYF. The CDR3 DNA follows: TGTGCCAGCAGTCCGCCGGGACTAGCGGGACTTGAGCAGTACTTC.